The rows below give T cell receptor beta chains drawn from one sample of a study of cytomegalovirus exposure and HLA in healthy donors. Clones were read by immunoSEQ multiplex PCR, and TCRdb kept only the in-frame ones, dropping some. The data show more than 95,000 clones, around 82% seen once. Sequencing input: PBMCs. The receptors derive from a woman under 30 in good health and CMV-seropositive. Each CDR3 is given without its conserved first and last residue.

CDR3 protein	V gene	J gene
ASSLGDRGNTEAF	TRBV28	TRBJ1-1
ASTPSSVPNYGYT	TRBV2	TRBJ1-2
SANRDGYT	TRBV29-1	TRBJ1-2
ASSQGAGQPQH	TRBV4-1	TRBJ1-5
ASSQEGGKGEQY	TRBV5-1	TRBJ2-7
ASSLAAAYEQY	TRBV5-1	TRBJ2-7
ASSYSTQGNEQF	TRBV6-6	TRBJ2-1
ASSQEWAKVPGNTEAF	TRBV4-2	TRBJ1-1
ASSLAGNGANTGELF	TRBV5-1	TRBJ2-2
ASKRPGGAETQY	TRBV28	TRBJ2-5
ASSLTYRGVNTEAF	TRBV5-1	TRBJ1-1
ASSSRGGYEQY	TRBV7-3	TRBJ2-7
ASSALAGGGETQY	TRBV25-1	TRBJ2-5
ASSQDQTSGTEAF	TRBV5-4	TRBJ1-1
ASSTAGGWGYT	TRBV21-1	TRBJ1-2
ASSGNLAGTGELF	TRBV5-1	TRBJ2-2
SVFRAGYNEQF	TRBV29-1	TRBJ2-1
ASSEAGDQGTEAF	TRBV2	TRBJ1-1